Detailed here is one TCR beta chain. The V gene's germline CDR1 is GTSNPN and CDR2 SVGIG (reference sequence). Between the trimmed V and J ends, which lost 0 bases and 1 base, there was a span of 12 bases. The CDR3 has 15 amino acids. Clones were read by immunoSEQ multiplex PCR, and TCRdb kept only the in-frame ones, dropping some. The table lists 1,500 to 2,000 clones, 80% to 90% of them singletons. Every patient either smoked or had heavy second-hand smoke exposure. Normal lung samples lay at least 2 cm from the tumor margin. The sample belongs to a study of T cells and copy number aberrations in small-cell lung cancer.

The gene calls are TRBV30 and TRBJ1-1; D call uncertain. What was sequenced was normal tissue next to the tumor. The clonotype originates from a man aged 55 to 70 with small cell lung cancer. Here the CDR3 reads CAWSVRGGRNTEAFF. The CDR3 DNA sequence: TGTGCCTGGAGTGTACGAGGAGGACGGAACACTGAAGCTTTCTTT.